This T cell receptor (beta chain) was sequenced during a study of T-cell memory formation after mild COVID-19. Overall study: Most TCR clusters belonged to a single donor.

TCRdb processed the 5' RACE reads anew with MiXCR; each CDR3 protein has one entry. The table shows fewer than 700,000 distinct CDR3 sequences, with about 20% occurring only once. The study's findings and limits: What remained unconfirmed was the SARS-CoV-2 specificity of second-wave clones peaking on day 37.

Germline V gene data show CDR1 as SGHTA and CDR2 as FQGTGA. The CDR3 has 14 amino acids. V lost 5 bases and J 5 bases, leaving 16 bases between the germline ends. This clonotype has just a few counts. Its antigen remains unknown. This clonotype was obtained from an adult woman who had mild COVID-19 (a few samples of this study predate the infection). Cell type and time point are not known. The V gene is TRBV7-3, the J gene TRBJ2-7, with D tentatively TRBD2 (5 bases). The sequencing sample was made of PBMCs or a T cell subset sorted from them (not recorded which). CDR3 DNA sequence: TGTGCCAGCAGCCCAAGACCAGGACTGAACGAGCAGTACTTC. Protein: CASSPRPGLNEQYF.